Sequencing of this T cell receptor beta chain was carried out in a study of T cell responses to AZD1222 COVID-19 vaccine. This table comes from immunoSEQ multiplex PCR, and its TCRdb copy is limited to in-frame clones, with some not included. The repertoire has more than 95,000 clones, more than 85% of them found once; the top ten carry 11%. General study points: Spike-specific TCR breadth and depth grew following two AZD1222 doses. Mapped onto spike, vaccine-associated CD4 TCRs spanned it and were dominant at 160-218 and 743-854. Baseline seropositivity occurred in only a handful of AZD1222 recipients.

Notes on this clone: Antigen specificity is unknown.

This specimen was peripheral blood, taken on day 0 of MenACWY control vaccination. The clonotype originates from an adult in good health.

CDR3 bases: TGCGCCAGCAGTGAGGCCCGGGACTATGTAGGCACAGATACGCAGTATTTT. Amino acids: CASSEARDYVGTDTQYF. The chain couples TRBV10-2 to TRBJ2-3, with TRBD2 matching over 7 bases. Per the germline V gene, CDR1 is WSHSY and CDR2 is SAAADI. Trimming took 2 bases from V and 1 from J; bases not matched to a gene: 9. The CDR3 spans 17 residues.